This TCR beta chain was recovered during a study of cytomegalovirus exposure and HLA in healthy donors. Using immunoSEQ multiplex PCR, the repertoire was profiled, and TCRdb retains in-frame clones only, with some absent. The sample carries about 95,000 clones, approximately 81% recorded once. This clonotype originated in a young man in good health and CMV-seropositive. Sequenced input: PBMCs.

CDR3: CASSQDLTGIYGYTF. For the CDR3, the DNA is TGTGCCAGCAGCCAAGATCTTACAGGGATTTATGGCTACACCTTC. The V gene is TRBV14, the J gene TRBJ1-2; tentative D call: TRBD1 (6 bases). CDR3 size: 15 residues. With 0 bases removed from V and 5 bases from J, the gap between germline ends came to 13 bases. The germline V gene encodes CDR1 SGHDN and CDR2 FVKESK. The complete variable domain, with remaining parts taken from reference TRBV14 and TRBJ1-2, reads EAGVTQFPSHSVIEKGQTVTLRCDPISGHDNLYWYRRVMGKEIKFLLHFVKESKQDESGMPNNRFLAERTGGTYSTLKVQPAELEDSGVYFCASSQDLTGIYGYTFGSGTRLTVV.